This TCR beta chain appears in the sequencing data of a study of post-analysis software for immune sequencing data. Study context: The cohort encompassed relapsing-remitting, secondary progressive and progressive-relapsing multiple sclerosis disease courses. Overall study findings and caveats: Patients carried a handful of TRBV segments more frequently than controls did, and TRBV5-6, TRBV5-1 and TRBV20-1 were among them. Those samples that were prepared in the same batch co-clustered strongly by F measure.

Prepared TCR beta cDNA libraries contained unique molecular identifiers. Roughly 500,000 cDNA molecules were obtained per 1 to 10 million input T cells. TCRdb used MiXCR to reprocess the PCR reads, holding one entry per CDR3 protein. The sample consists of more than 350,000 distinct CDR3 sequences, 30% to 40% of them appearing once. In regard to this clonotype: The antigen remains undetermined.

Germline V lookup: CDR1 SGHRS, CDR2 YFSETQ. The CDR3 runs 17 residues. The V gene end was trimmed by 0 bases and the J gene end by 2 bases; junction bases not matched to a gene: 7. The rearrangement uses TRBV5-1 and TRBJ2-7; TRBD2 agrees at 11 bases. The TCR comes from a girl aged 2-15 years with multiple sclerosis. The specimen sequenced was blood. CDR3 DNA: TGCGCCAGCAGCTTGGTAGCGGGGGGGTCCCAGACCTACGAGCAGTACTTC. Translation gives CASSLVAGGSQTYEQYF.